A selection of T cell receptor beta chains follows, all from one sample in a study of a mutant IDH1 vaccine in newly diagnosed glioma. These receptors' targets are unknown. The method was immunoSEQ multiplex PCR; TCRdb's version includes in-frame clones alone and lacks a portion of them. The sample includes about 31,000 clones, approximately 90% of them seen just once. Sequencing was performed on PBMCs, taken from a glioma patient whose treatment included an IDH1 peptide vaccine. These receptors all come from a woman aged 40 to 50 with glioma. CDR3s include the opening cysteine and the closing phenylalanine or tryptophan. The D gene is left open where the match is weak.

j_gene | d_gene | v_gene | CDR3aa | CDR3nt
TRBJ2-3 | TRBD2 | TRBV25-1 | CASSGPGLAGDGDTQYF | TGTGCCAGCAGTGGGCCGGGACTAGCGGGAGATGGAGATACGCAGTATTTT
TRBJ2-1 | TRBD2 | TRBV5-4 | CASNPGRGSYNEQFF | TGTGCCAGCAACCCGGGGAGGGGCTCCTACAATGAGCAGTTCTTC
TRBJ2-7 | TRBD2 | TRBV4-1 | CASSARTSGSYEQYF | TGCGCCAGCAGCGCCCGGACTAGCGGGAGTTACGAGCAGTACTTC
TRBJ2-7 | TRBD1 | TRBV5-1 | CASSLGGDRGQNEQYF | TGCGCCAGCAGCTTGGGGGGGGACAGGGGTCAAAACGAGCAGTACTTC
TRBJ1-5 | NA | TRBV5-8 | CASSPRGWYSNQPQHF | TGTGCCAGCAGCCCGCGGGGATGGTATAGCAATCAGCCCCAGCATTTT
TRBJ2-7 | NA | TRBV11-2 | CASSLVREQYF | TGTGCCAGCAGCTTAGTGCGGGAGCAGTACTTC
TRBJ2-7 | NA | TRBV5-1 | CASSLEADRAYEQYF | TGCGCCAGCAGCTTGGAGGCGGACAGAGCCTACGAGCAGTACTTC
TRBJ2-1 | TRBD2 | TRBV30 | CAWSVRLAAYNEQFF | TGTGCCTGGAGTGTACGACTAGCGGCCTACAATGAGCAGTTCTTC
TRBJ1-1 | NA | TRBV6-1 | CASSEHIRRGWAFWLWTEAFF | TGTGCCAGCAGTGAACACATAAGAAGAGGGTGGGCTTTTTGGTTATGGACTGAAGCTTTCTTT
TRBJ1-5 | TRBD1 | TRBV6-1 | CASIATGPNQPQHF | TGTGCCAGCATCGCGACAGGGCCCAATCAGCCCCAGCATTTT
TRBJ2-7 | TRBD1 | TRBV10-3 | CAINNQGQAYEQYF | TGTGCCATCAACAACCAGGGACAGGCCTACGAGCAGTACTTC
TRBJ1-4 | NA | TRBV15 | CATSRAAWGSEKLFF | TGTGCCACCAGCAGAGCGGCCTGGGGCAGTGAAAAACTGTTTTTT